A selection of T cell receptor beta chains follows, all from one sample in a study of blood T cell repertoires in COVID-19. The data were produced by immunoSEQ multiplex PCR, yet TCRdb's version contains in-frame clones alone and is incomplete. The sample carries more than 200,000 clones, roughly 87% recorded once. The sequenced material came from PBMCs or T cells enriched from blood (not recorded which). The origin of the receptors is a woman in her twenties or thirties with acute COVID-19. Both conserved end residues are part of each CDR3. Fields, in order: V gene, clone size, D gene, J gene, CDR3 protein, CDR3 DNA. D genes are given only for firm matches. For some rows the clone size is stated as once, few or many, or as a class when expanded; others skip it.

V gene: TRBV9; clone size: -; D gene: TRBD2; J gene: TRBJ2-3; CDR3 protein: CASSARLAGGGPITDTQYF; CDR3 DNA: TGTGCCAGCAGCGCCCGACTAGCGGGGGGTGGCCCTATTACAGATACGCAGTATTTT
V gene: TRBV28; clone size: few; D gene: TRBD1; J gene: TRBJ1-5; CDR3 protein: CASRLTGRSNQPQHF; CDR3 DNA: TGTGCCAGCAGGTTGACAGGGAGAAGCAATCAGCCCCAGCATTTT
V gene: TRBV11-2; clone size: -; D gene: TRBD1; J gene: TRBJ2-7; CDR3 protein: CASSEGTVGNEQYF; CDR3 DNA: TGTGCCAGCAGCGAAGGGACAGTGGGGAACGAGCAGTACTTC
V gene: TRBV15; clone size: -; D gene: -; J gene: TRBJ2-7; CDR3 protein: CATSRERGFRGYEQYF; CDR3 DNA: TGTGCCACCAGCAGAGAGAGAGGTTTCAGGGGATACGAGCAGTACTTC
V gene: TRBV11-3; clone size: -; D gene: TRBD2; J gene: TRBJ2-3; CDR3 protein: CASSPQGSGGSDTQYF; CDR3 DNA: TGTGCCAGCAGCCCACAGGGGAGCGGGGGGTCAGATACGCAGTATTTT
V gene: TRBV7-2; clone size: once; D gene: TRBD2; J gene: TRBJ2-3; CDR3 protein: CASSGVMAGGTDTQYF; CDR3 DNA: TGTGCCAGCAGCGGAGTTATGGCGGGAGGGACAGATACGCAGTATTTT
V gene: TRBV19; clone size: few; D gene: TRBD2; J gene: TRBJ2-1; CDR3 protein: CASRLGSGSVNEQFF; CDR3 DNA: TGTGCCAGTAGATTGGGTAGCGGGAGTGTGAATGAGCAGTTCTTC
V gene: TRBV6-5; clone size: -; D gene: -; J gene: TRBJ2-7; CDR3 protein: CASSLHREIYEQYF; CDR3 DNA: TGTGCCAGCAGTTTACACAGAGAGATTTACGAGCAGTACTTC
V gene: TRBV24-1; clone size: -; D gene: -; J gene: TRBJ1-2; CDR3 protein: CATSDSRGPGYTF; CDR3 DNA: TGTGCCACCAGTGATTCCAGGGGTCCTGGCTACACCTTC
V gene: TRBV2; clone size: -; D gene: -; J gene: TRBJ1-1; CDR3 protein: CASRRDLGGTEAFF; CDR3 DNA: TGTGCCAGCAGAAGGGACCTCGGGGGCACTGAAGCTTTCTTT
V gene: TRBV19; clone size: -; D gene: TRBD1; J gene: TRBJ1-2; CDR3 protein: CASSGHGTGPHGYTF; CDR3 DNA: TGTGCCAGTAGTGGACACGGGACAGGACCCCATGGCTACACCTTC
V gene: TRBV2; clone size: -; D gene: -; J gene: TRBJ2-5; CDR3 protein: CASTRRETQYF; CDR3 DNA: TGTGCCAGCACTAGGAGGGAGACCCAGTACTTC
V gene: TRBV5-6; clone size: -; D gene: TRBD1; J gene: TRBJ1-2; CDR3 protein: CASSFRATGPHYYGYTF; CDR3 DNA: TGTGCCAGCAGCTTCAGGGCGACAGGGCCCCACTACTATGGCTACACCTTC
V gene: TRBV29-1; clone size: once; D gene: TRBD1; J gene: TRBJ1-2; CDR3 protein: CSVDDRGLVGYTF; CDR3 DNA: TGCAGCGTTGACGACAGGGGGCTGGTGGGCTACACCTTC